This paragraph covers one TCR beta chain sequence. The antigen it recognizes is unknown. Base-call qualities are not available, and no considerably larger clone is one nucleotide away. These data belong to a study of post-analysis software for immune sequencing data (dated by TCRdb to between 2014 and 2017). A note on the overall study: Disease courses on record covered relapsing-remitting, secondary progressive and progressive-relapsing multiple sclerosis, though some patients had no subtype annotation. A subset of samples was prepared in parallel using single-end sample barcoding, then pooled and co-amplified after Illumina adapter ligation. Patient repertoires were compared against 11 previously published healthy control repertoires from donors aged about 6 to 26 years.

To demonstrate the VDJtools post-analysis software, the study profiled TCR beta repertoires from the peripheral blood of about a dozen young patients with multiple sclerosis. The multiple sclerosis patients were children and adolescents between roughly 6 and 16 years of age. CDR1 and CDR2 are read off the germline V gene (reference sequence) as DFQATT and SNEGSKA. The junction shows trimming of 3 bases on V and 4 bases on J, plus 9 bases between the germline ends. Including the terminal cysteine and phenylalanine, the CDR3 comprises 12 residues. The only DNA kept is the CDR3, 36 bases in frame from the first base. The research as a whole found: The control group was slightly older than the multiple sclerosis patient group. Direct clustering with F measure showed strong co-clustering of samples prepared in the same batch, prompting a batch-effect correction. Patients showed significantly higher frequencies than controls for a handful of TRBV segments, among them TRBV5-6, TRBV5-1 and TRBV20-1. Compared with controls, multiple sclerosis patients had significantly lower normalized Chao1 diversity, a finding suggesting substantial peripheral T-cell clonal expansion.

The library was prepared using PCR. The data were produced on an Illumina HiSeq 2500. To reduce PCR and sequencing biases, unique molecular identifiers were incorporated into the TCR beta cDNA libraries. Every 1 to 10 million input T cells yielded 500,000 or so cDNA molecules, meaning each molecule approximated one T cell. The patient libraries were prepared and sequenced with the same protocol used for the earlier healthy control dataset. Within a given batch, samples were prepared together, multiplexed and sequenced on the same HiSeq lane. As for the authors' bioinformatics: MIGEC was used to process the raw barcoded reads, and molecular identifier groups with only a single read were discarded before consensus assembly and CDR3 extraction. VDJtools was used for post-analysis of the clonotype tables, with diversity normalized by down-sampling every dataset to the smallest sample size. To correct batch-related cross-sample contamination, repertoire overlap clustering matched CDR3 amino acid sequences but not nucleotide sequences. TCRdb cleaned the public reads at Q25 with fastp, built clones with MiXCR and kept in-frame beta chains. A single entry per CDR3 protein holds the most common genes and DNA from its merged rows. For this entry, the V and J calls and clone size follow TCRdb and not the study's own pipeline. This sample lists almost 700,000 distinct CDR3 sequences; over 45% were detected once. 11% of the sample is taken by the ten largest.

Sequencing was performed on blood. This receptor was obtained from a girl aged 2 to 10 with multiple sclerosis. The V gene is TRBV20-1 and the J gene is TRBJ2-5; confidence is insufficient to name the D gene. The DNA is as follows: TGCAGTGCTAGTTTCAGGCTAGAGACCCAGTACTTC. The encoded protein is CSASFRLETQYF.